The text below deals with one T cell receptor (beta chain). The specificity of this receptor is unknown. There are no base qualities to consult, and no much larger clone falls within one base. Using the immunoSEQ assay, TCRB CDR3 regions were amplified from 2 to 2.5 micrograms of genomic DNA, or from all available DNA when less than that was on hand. For multiplex PCR, 60 forward primers for TCR V beta segments and 13 reverse primers for J beta segments were used. Synthetic control templates were spiked into each sample at limiting dilution to estimate reads per starting template. Reads of 87 bp were generated by sequencing on the Illumina HiSeq System. Turning to the authors' computational methods: PCR and sequencing errors were removed by merging closely related sequences with a nearest neighbor algorithm. TCR overlap was measured as the percentage of unique tumor TCR beta sequences also present in the same patient's peripheral blood. Not all clones reach the TCRdb copy of this immuneACCESS table, which keeps in-frame sequences only. Checked studies attribute under half of the gap to unresolved V genes and leave the rest unexplained. V and J calls and clone size are as listed in that table; D and trimming were resolved from the DNA. Recorded for this sample are roughly 88,000 clones; 75% to 85% of them occurred a single time. Of the sample, approximately 2% is held by the ten largest clones.

The data are from a study of glioma-infiltrating T cells after dendritic cell vaccination (dated by TCRdb to about 2016). Study-wide context: Of the approximately 15 glioblastoma patients in the cohort, all drawn from Phase I and II dendritic cell vaccination trials, 9 were newly diagnosed and 6 had recurrent disease. Autologous tumor lysate-pulsed dendritic cell vaccination was administered to the patients between the early 2000s and the early 2010s. The vaccine consisted of monocyte-derived dendritic cells cultured less than 9 days with IL-4 and GM-CSF, then pulsed overnight with autologous tumor lysate. Each patient was given three intradermal dendritic cell vaccine injections, spaced two weeks apart, in the arm below the axilla. In glioblastoma patients vaccinated with dendritic cells, deep sequencing of TCR beta CDR3 regions served to measure the amount of tumor-infiltrating lymphocytes and to compare repertoires between tumor and blood. Survival after dendritic cell vaccination was correlated with TCR sequencing metrics, including TIL content and tumor-blood repertoire overlap. Summary of the overall study and its limitations: No direct relationship between TCR clonality and survival was found, suggesting that a diverse polyclonal response may matter. Longer time to progression and overall survival after dendritic cell vaccination were predicted by higher estimated pretreatment TIL content. The cohort was small and heterogeneous, few patients had complete blood and tumor sets, and even fewer had initial-recurrent tumor pairs. The response model built on TCR overlap across three groups was characterized as speculative, with prospective validation still needed.

Trimming removed 2 bases from V and 0 bases from J, leaving 8 bases between the germline ends. The CDR3 sequence holds 14 residues, the cysteine and phenylalanine included. CDR3 DNA only is kept here, 42 bases in frame from base 1. In the germline V gene (reference sequence), CDR1 corresponds to GTSNPN and CDR2 to SVGIG. In light of the paper, this sample's time point label describes: after dendritic cell vaccination, including at tumor progression/relapse. To be selected, patients needed enough residual fresh-frozen tumor tissue and more than two years of available survival data. An isocitrate dehydrogenase mutation was not carried by any of the glioblastoma patients, although molecular status was otherwise variable. PBMC were collected before vaccination, two weeks after the third vaccination, and at tumor progression if tumor progression occurred. The Qiagen DNeasy Blood extraction Kit was used for extraction of genomic DNA.

Recombination joined TRBV30 with TRBJ2-1; the D gene is perhaps TRBD2, on 5 matching bases. The sequence was obtained from a human donor with glioblastoma. Sequencing used blood, obtained after dendritic cell vaccination. CDR3 region: CAWSWESSYNEQFF. The nucleotides are TGTGCCTGGAGTTGGGAGAGCTCCTACAATGAGCAGTTCTTC.